This T cell receptor beta chain is from a study of tumor-infiltrating lymphocytes in primary liver carcinoma. Germline V gives CDR1 LNHDA, CDR2 SQIVND (reference sequence). The CDR3 runs to 14 residues. The roughly 19-32 mg bulk tissue piece was not sorted before simultaneous RNA and DNA extraction. Resection treated the patients' primary liver carcinoma. Notes on this clonotype: A much larger clone lies one base from this, so it may be a read error.

Starting from 400 to 500 ng of total RNA, TCR beta cDNA was produced with a primer in the constant region. Three nested multiplex PCR rounds, a slightly modified ARM-PCR method, built the TCR beta libraries. A C-beta reverse primer and TRBV1-TRBV30 forward primers served in each of the first two PCR rounds, at 10 cycles apiece. TCRdb reprocessed the multiplex PCR reads via MiXCR and lists one record per CDR3 protein. Counted here are 50,000 to 60,000 distinct CDR3 sequences, 70% to 80% occurring once; the ten biggest clones make up around a quarter. This TCR came from a man in his forties or fifties with primary liver carcinoma and hepatitis B virus infection. The sequencing sample was made of liver tumor tissue from sampling region 5. Sample subset: tumor region T5, tumor centre. The chain recombines TRBV19 with TRBJ2-2, with D perhaps matching TRBD1 or TRBD2 (6 bases each). The CDR3 nucleotides are TGTGCCAGTAGGAGGGGGGTGTCCACCGGGGGGCTGTTTTTT. Translating it yields CASRRGVSTGGLFF.